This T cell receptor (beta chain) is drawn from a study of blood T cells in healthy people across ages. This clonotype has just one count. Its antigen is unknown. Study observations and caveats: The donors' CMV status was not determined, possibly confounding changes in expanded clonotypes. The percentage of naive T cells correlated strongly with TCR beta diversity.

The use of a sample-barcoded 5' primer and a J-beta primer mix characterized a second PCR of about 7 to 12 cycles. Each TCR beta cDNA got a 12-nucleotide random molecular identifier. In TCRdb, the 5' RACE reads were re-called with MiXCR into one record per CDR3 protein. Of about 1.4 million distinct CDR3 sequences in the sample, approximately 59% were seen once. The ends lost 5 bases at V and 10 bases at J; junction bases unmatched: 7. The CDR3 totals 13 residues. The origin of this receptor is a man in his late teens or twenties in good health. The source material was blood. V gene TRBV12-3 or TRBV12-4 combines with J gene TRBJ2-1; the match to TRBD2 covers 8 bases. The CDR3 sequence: CASSRAVAGEQFF. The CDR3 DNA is TGTGCCAGCAGTCGGGCCGTAGCGGGAGAGCAGTTCTTC.